A selection of T cell receptor beta chains follows, all from one sample in a study of cytomegalovirus exposure and HLA in healthy donors. Data came from immunoSEQ multiplex PCR; TCRdb stores just in-frame clones and leaves some out. There are 150,000 or so clones in the sample; approximately 78% occur only once, and over 1.2% lies in the top ten. The sample comprised PBMCs. The receptors were gathered from a female donor in good health and CMV-seronegative. Both conserved end residues are part of each CDR3. A D gene is named only where the DNA matches it firmly. Expanded clones get a size class; other rows say once, few or many, or leave the size out.

d_call j_call v_call cdr3_length clone_size cdr3_aa cdr3_nt
- TRBJ2-1 TRBV30 16 - CAWRRRGTGAGNEQFF TGTGCCTGGAGACGAAGGGGGACCGGGGCTGGCAATGAGCAGTTCTTC
TRBD1 TRBJ2-1 TRBV7-2 15 once CASSLGGTAYNEQFF TGTGCCAGCAGCTTAGGTGGGACAGCTTACAATGAGCAGTTCTTC
- TRBJ1-6 TRBV4-2 16 - CASSYPDRRDNSPLHF TGTGCCAGCAGCTATCCCGACAGGAGAGATAATTCACCCCTCCACTTT
- TRBJ1-3 TRBV5-5 12 - CASRPSGNTIYF TGTGCCAGCCGTCCCTCTGGAAACACCATATATTTT
- TRBJ2-1 TRBV7-2 16 - CASSLGPSLEYNEQFF TGTGCCAGCAGCTTAGGACCGTCTCTAGAATACAATGAGCAGTTCTTC
TRBD1 TRBJ2-7 TRBV18 15 - CASSPPGTGGYEQYF TGTGCCAGCTCACCACCAGGGACAGGGGGGTACGAGCAGTACTTC
- TRBJ2-7 TRBV7-2 14 - CASSLGSQIYEQYF TGTGCCAGCAGCTTAGGATCTCAGATCTACGAGCAGTACTTC
- TRBJ1-2 TRBV5-1 14 - CASSLARGAEGYTF TGCGCCAGCAGCTTGGCCAGGGGAGCGGAGGGCTACACCTTC
TRBD1 TRBJ2-3 TRBV5-1 16 - CASSLLGTGETDTQYF TGCGCCAGCAGCTTGCTAGGGACAGGGGAAACAGATACGCAGTATTTT
- TRBJ1-2 TRBV2 12 - CASSESGDGYTF TGTGCCAGCAGTGAATCAGGGGATGGCTACACCTTC
TRBD1 TRBJ2-5 TRBV19 19 few CASSASQDRGHASQETQYF TGTGCCAGTAGTGCCTCCCAGGACAGGGGGCATGCTTCTCAAGAGACCCAGTACTTC
- TRBJ2-3 TRBV6-6 13 - CASTLRDTDTQYF TGTGCCAGCACCTTACGGGACACAGATACGCAGTATTTT
- TRBJ2-7 TRBV10-2 14 - CASSETGNSYEQYF TGCGCCAGCAGTGAGACCGGGAACTCCTACGAGCAGTACTTC
TRBD1 TRBJ2-6 TRBV28 17 - CASSLWGQGSGANVLTF TGTGCCAGCAGTTTATGGGGACAGGGCTCTGGGGCCAACGTCCTGACTTTC
- TRBJ2-7 TRBV4-3 14 - CASSQDTETYEQYF TGCGCCAGCAGCCAGGACACCGAAACCTACGAGCAGTACTTC
- TRBJ1-2 TRBV11-2 13 few CASSFTAGGGYTF TGTGCCAGCAGCTTCACGGCGGGGGGCGGCTACACCTTC
TRBD2 TRBJ2-7 TRBV27 15 - CASSWSSGGLYEQYF TGTGCCAGCAGCTGGTCTAGCGGAGGTCTCTACGAGCAGTACTTC
- TRBJ2-5 TRBV5-6 13 - CASSLQGLETQYF TGTGCCAGCAGCCTACAGGGTTTGGAGACCCAGTACTTC
- TRBJ2-4 TRBV19 15 - CASSKKGARFDIQYF TGTGCCAGTAGTAAAAAAGGGGCCCGTTTTGACATTCAGTACTTC
TRBD1 TRBJ1-5 TRBV4-3 15 few CASSHIRTGGQPQHF TGCGCCAGCAGCCATATCCGGACAGGGGGCCAGCCCCAGCATTTT
- TRBJ1-1 TRBV7-9 14 - CASSLEGGATEAFF TGTGCCAGCAGCCTAGAGGGGGGGGCAACTGAAGCTTTCTTT
TRBD2 TRBJ2-1 TRBV7-9 14 - CASSPWAGGGEQFF TGTGCCAGCAGCCCTTGGGCGGGAGGGGGTGAGCAGTTCTTC
- TRBJ1-1 TRBV29-1 12 - CSVGQGNTEAFF TGCAGCGTTGGGCAGGGAAACACTGAAGCTTTCTTT
- TRBJ2-1 TRBV27 13 - CASSLLAPNEQFF TGTGCCAGCAGTCTCCTAGCGCCCAATGAGCAGTTCTTC
TRBD1 TRBJ2-1 TRBV7-2 14 - CASSPGTGYNEQFF TGTGCCAGCAGCCCGGGGACAGGGTACAATGAGCAGTTCTTC
- TRBJ2-5 TRBV5-1 15 - CASSLTQVNQETQYF TGCGCCAGCAGCTTAACACAGGTTAACCAAGAGACCCAGTACTTC
TRBD2 TRBJ2-7 TRBV5-1 15 - CASSLAGGGAYEQYF TGCGCCAGCAGCTTGGCTGGTGGGGGGGCCTACGAGCAGTACTTC
- TRBJ2-7 TRBV13 15 once CASSLGYRSSYEQYF TGTGCCAGCAGCTTAGGTTACAGGAGCTCCTACGAGCAGTACTTC
TRBD2 TRBJ2-7 TRBV6-5 15 few CASSYSPSGSDEQYF TGTGCCAGCAGTTACTCGCCTAGCGGGAGTGACGAGCAGTACTTC
- TRBJ1-6 TRBV6-6 16 - CASIYETVSYNSPLHF TGTGCCAGCATCTACGAGACAGTTTCCTATAATTCACCCCTCCACTTT
- TRBJ1-5 TRBV15 15 few CATSRDTGRHQPQHF TGTGCCACCAGCAGAGATACGGGGAGGCATCAGCCCCAGCATTTT
- TRBJ1-5 TRBV19 13 - CASRGTPNQPQHF TGTGCCAGTAGAGGGACACCAAATCAGCCCCAGCATTTT
- TRBJ1-1 TRBV7-2 14 few CASSFLGTPGGAFF TGTGCCAGCAGCTTTCTCGGGACCCCCGGGGGAGCTTTCTTT
- TRBJ2-3 TRBV16 12 few CASSQLEDTQYF TGTGCCAGCAGCCAATTAGAAGATACGCAGTATTTT
TRBD1 TRBJ1-2 TRBV7-9 14 - CASSFGQGALGYTF TGTGCCAGCAGCTTCGGACAGGGGGCGCTTGGCTACACCTTC